Each of the 13 T cell receptor beta chains below was sequenced from the same sample in a study of radiotherapy plus CTLA-4 blockade in lung cancer. Assay used: immunoSEQ multiplex PCR; TCRdb lists only in-frame clones, some missing. The sample carries tens of thousands of clones, around 80% recorded once. The source material was peripheral blood, sampled from a patient treated with radiotherapy plus ipilimumab. Receptors were obtained from a human donor with non-small cell lung cancer that progressed on radiotherapy plus ipilimumab.

The chain has TRBV29-1 and TRBJ2-7; possible D gene TRBD1, 6 bases. The CDR3 length is 14 residues. The ends were cut back, 4 bases at V and 5 bases at J, with 18 bases in the middle. Germline assignment: CDR1 SQVTM and CDR2 ANQGSEA. The CDR3 protein is CSVGWDTLGNEQYF. CDR3 nucleotides: TGCAGCGTTGGATGGGACACCCTAGGAAACGAGCAGTACTTC.

The chain links TRBV5-1 to TRBJ2-1; perhaps TRBD2 as D (6 bases). V was cut by 4 bases and J by 7 bases, with 12 bases left in between. CDR1 SGHRS and CDR2 YFSETQ come from the germline V gene. The CDR3 runs to 13 residues. The CDR3 reads CASSTGTSNEQFF. CDR3 in DNA: TGCGCCAGCAGCACCGGGACTTCGAATGAGCAGTTCTTC.

J is TRBJ1-2 and V is TRBV9, with D unclear. CDR1 and CDR2 from the germline V gene are SGDLS and YYNGEE. CDR3 length: 15 amino acids. Trimming stripped 3 bases from V and 4 bases from J, with 16 bases between. CDR3: CASSEARSPLYGYTF. As DNA, the CDR3 is TGTGCCAGCAGCGAGGCACGGTCCCCCCTCTATGGCTACACCTTC.

V gene TRBV6-5 combines with J gene TRBJ1-5; the D gene is possibly TRBD1 (6 bases). This CDR3 is 15 amino acids long. Trimming removed 0 bases from V and 5 bases from J, with 11 bases in between. Germline V CDR1 and CDR2: MNHEY, SVGAGI. Here the CDR3 reads CASSYSQGRHQPQHF. CDR3 bases: TGTGCCAGCAGTTACTCACAGGGAAGGCATCAGCCCCAGCATTTT.

CDR3 DNA sequence: TGTGCCAGTAGTATTAGCTCAGGGGACGAGCAGTACTTC. Protein sequence: CASSISSGDEQYF. The J gene is TRBJ2-7, the V gene TRBV19, with a tentative D call TRBD1 (6 bases). CDR1 is LNHDA, CDR2 SQIVND, per germline (reference sequence). The CDR3 is 13 amino acids. V was clipped by 3 bases and J by 5 bases, with 11 bases between them.

The chain joins TRBV19 to TRBJ2-3; maybe TRBD2 (7 bases). The CDR3 runs 15 residues. CDR1 LNHDA and CDR2 SQIVND come from the germline V gene (reference sequence). V was pared by 1 base and J by 5 bases, with 13 bases between. CDR3 loop: CASSIVPGGKDTQYF. The CDR3 nucleotides read TGTGCCAGTAGTATAGTACCGGGGGGCAAAGATACGCAGTATTTT.

V usage is TRBV5-1 and J usage is TRBJ2-1; no definite D call. V lost 0 bases and J lost 1, with 8 bases in between. This CDR3 spans 15 amino acids. CDR1 is SGHRS and CDR2 is YFSETQ in the germline V gene. CDR3 region: CASSLAAVSYNEQFF. The CDR3 DNA reads TGCGCCAGCAGCTTGGCCGCCGTTTCCTACAATGAGCAGTTCTTC.

This clone showed up just a few times. The CDR3 DNA sequence: TGTGCCAGCAGCGTAGCGACAGCCTACCAAGAGACCCAGTACTTC. Protein product: CASSVATAYQETQYF. The V gene is TRBV9, the J gene TRBJ2-5; maybe TRBD1 (5 bases). The ends were cut back, 0 bases at V and 0 bases at J, with 9 bases in the middle. Per the germline V gene, CDR1 is SGDLS and CDR2 is YYNGEE. The CDR3 length is 15 residues. The variable domain in full, completed from reference TRBV9 and TRBJ2-5, reads DSGVTQTPKHLITATGQRVTLRCSPRSGDLSVYWYQQSLDQGLQFLIQYYNGEERAKGNILERFSAQQFPDLHSELNLSSLELGDSALYFCASSVATAYQETQYFGPGTRLLVL.

This chain uses TRBV19 with TRBJ1-1; no definite D call. Trimming took 5 bases from V and 5 from J, leaving 12 bases between them. Germline CDR1 LNHDA, CDR2 SQIVND (reference sequence). The CDR3 is 13 amino acids. The CDR3: CASSVLSGTEAFF. CDR3 DNA sequence: TGTGCCAGTAGTGTGTTGAGCGGTACTGAAGCTTTCTTT. Variable domain in full (rest from reference TRBV19 and TRBJ1-1): DGGITQSPKYLFRKEGQNVTLSCEQNLNHDAMYWYRQDPGQGLRLIYYSQIVNDFQKGDIAEGYSVSREKKESFPLTVTSAQKNPTAFYLCASSVLSGTEAFFGQGTRLTVV.

The genes are TRBV7-9 and TRBJ2-3, with no clear D. V lost 7 bases, J lost 4 bases, and 15 bases lay in between. The germline V gene has CDR1 SEHNR and CDR2 FQNEAQ (reference sequence). The CDR3 length is 14 residues. CDR3 loop: CASTNRDPPDTQYF. As DNA, the CDR3 is TGTGCCAGCACTAACCGAGATCCACCAGATACGCAGTATTTT.

This clone was observed a few times. The chain employs TRBV28 and TRBJ2-5; 10 nucleotides align to TRBD2. With V trimmed by 6 bases and J by 0 bases, 4 bases remained unmatched. The CDR3 runs 15 residues. In germline, CDR1 is MDHEN, CDR2 SYDVKM. The DNA of the CDR3 is TGTGCCAGCAGCCCCGGGACTAGCGACCAAGAGACCCAGTACTTC. Translated, it gives CASSPGTSDQETQYF.

This clone was found a few times. The chain combines TRBV28 with TRBJ2-7; no firm D call. V lost 5 bases and J 7 bases, leaving 12 bases between the germline ends. This CDR3 comprises 12 residues. Germline CDR1 MDHEN, CDR2 SYDVKM. The CDR3: CASSTRPLEQYF. DNA of the CDR3: TGTGCCAGCAGTACTCGACCCTTGGAGCAGTACTTC.

In nucleotides, the CDR3 is TGTGCCAGCAGCCCCCCTAGCGGGGCAGGGGATACGCAGTATTTT. Translating it yields CASSPPSGAGDTQYF. The chain recombines TRBV5-4 with TRBJ2-3; 9 nucleotides match TRBD2. The CDR3 consists of 15 residues. Germline CDR1 is SGHNT and CDR2 is YYREEE (reference sequence). The junction had 9 bases not matched to a gene; V was cut back by 4 bases and J by 6 bases.